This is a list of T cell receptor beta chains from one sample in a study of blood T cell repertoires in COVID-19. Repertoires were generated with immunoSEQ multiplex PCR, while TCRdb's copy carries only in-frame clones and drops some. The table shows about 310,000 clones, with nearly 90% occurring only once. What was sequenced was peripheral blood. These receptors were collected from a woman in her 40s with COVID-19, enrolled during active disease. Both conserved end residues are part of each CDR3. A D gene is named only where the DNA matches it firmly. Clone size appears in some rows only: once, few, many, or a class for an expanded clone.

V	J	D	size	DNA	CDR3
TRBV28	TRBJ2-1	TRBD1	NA	TGTGCCAGCAGCCCGGACAGGGCGTACAACAATGAGCAGTTCTTC	CASSPDRAYNNEQFF
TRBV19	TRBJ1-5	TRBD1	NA	TGTGCCAGTAGAACGACAGGGTCAACTCAGCCCCAGCATTTT	CASRTTGSTQPQHF
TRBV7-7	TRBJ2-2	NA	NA	TGTGCTAGCAGCTCTCTCGACAGATCCACCGGGGAGCTGTTTTTT	CASSSLDRSTGELFF
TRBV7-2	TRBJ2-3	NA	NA	TGTGCCAGCAGCTTTCTGTACACAGATACGCAGTATTTT	CASSFLYTDTQYF
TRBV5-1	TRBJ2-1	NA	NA	TGCGCCAGCAGCTTGGGGACTGCGACTGACGGTGAGCAGTTCTTC	CASSLGTATDGEQFF
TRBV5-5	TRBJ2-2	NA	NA	TGTGCCAGCCAGACAGAGCCACTGAACACCGGGGAGCTGTTTTTT	CASQTEPLNTGELFF
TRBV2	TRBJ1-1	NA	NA	TGTGCCAGCAGTGAACCCCGGGTAAACACTGAAGCTTTCTTT	CASSEPRVNTEAFF
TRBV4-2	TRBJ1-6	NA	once	TGTGCCAGCAGCCAAGCGACCACAGGGAAAAATAATTCACCCCTCCACTTT	CASSQATTGKNNSPLHF
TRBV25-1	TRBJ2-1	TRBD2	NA	TGTGCCAGCAGTGAGAGCGGGACCTACAATGAGCAGTTCTTC	CASSESGTYNEQFF
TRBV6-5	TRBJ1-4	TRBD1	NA	TGTGCCAGCAGAGATACCGGGACAGGGAATGAAAAACTGTTTTTT	CASRDTGTGNEKLFF
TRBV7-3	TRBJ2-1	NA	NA	TGTGCCAGCAGCCCAGACTTATACAATGAGCAGTTCTTC	CASSPDLYNEQFF
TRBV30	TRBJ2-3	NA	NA	TGTGCCTGGAGTGTAGCTAGCCATAGCACAGATACGCAGTATTTT	CAWSVASHSTDTQYF
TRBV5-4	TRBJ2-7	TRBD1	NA	TGTGCCAGCAGCGTAACACAGGGGTACGAGCAGTACTTC	CASSVTQGYEQYF
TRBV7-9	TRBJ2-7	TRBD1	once	TGTGCCAGCAGCTGGGGGGGACAGGGGAGCGACGAGCAGTACTTC	CASSWGGQGSDEQYF
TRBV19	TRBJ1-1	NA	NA	TGTGCCAGTAGAAGGGTGGAGGCGAACACTGAAGCTTTCTTT	CASRRVEANTEAFF
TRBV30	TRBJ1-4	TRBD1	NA	TGTGCCTGGAGTGTCCCCCGCTATAGACAGGGAAAGGACGAAAAACTGTTTTTT	CAWSVPRYRQGKDEKLFF
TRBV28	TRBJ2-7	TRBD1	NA	TGTGCCAGCAGTAGGACAGGGCTTCAATCCGAATACGAGCAGTACTTC	CASSRTGLQSEYEQYF